Shown below are 8 T cell receptor beta chains from a single sample sequenced in a study of T cell responses to AZD1222 COVID-19 vaccine. Profiling relied on immunoSEQ multiplex PCR, and the TCRdb table lists in-frame clones only, not all of them. There are around 94,000 clones in the sample; about 85% occur only once, and approximately 5% lies in the top ten. Source: peripheral blood, taken on day 0 of AZD1222 vaccination. Receptors originate from an adult in good health.

This clone was seen just once. This sequence joins TRBV24-1 and TRBJ2-7; D unclear. Trimming shortened V by 5 bases and J by 5 bases, and 12 bases separated the two germline ends. Germline loops: CDR1 KGHDR, CDR2 SFDVKD. The CDR3 is 13 residues long. The CDR3 reads CATSATLFHEQYF. The DNA for the CDR3 is TGTGCCACCAGTGCCACCCTCTTCCACGAGCAGTACTTC.

This clone is a singleton in its sample. The genes are TRBV6-5 and TRBJ1-4; tentative D call: TRBD1 (6 bases). Germline assignment: CDR1 MNHEY and CDR2 SVGAGI. V lost 0 bases to trimming and J lost 8 bases, with 13 bases between them. The CDR3 consists of 15 residues. For the CDR3, the DNA is TGTGCCAGCAGTTACTCGCAGGGTGGGGGCGAAAAACTGTTTTTT. Residues: CASSYSQGGGEKLFF.

This sequence joins TRBV7-2 and TRBJ2-1; no definite D call. The V gene lost 5 bases and the J gene lost 2 bases, with 7 bases spanning the gap. There are 13 residues in the CDR3. CDR1 and CDR2 (germline): SGHTA, FQGNSA. The CDR3 sequence: CASSTYPYNEQFF. The CDR3 coding sequence is TGTGCCAGCAGCACCTACCCCTACAATGAGCAGTTCTTC.

V usage is TRBV7-2 and J usage is TRBJ2-5, with D possibly matching TRBD1 (5 bases). CDR3 size: 14 residues. The V gene lost 1 base and the J gene lost 6 bases, with 12 bases spanning the gap. Germline V gene sequence: CDR1 SGHTA, CDR2 FQGNSA. CDR3 DNA sequence: TGTGCCAGCAGCTTAGGAAGGACAAGTCAGACCCAGTACTTC. This sequence encodes CASSLGRTSQTQYF.

This clone showed up many times. The CDR3 sequence is CASSQGQGGYTF. For the CDR3, the DNA is TGCGCCAGCAGCCAAGGCCAGGGTGGCTACACCTTC. V is TRBV4-3 and J is TRBJ1-2; D may be TRBD1 (5 bases). There are 12 residues in the CDR3. V was shortened by 1 base and J by 7 bases, with 7 bases between the two germline ends. Germline values: CDR1 LGHNA, CDR2 YSLEER.

The chain has TRBV30 and TRBJ1-1, with 8 bases matching TRBD1. Per germline, CDR1 GTSNPN and CDR2 SVGIG (reference sequence). With V trimmed by 5 bases and J by 5 bases, 16 bases remained unmatched. The length of the CDR3 is 16 residues. Here the CDR3 DNA reads TGTGCCTGGGACCGAATAAGCAGGGGGCGCGAGACTGAAGCTTTCTTT. Protein product: CAWDRISRGRETEAFF.

The table lists this clone with a few counts. V usage is TRBV28 and J usage is TRBJ1-3; D unclear. Trimming took off 2 bases at V and 4 bases at J, with 3 bases between the two ends. Germline V lookup: CDR1 MDHEN, CDR2 SYDVKM. This CDR3 comprises 12 residues. Written as DNA, the CDR3 is TGTGCCAGCAGTTTAGCAGGAAACACCATATATTTT. It yields the protein CASSLAGNTIYF.

This sequence joins TRBV4-3 and TRBJ1-1, with D perhaps matching TRBD1 (5 bases). V was pared by 0 bases and J by 7 bases, with 9 bases between. Per the germline V gene, CDR1 is LGHNA and CDR2 is YSLEER. CDR3 length: 13 residues. This CDR3 reads CASSQEPGGEAFF. CDR3 nucleotides: TGCGCCAGCAGCCAAGAACCTGGGGGTGAAGCTTTCTTT.